Included here is one T cell receptor beta chain sequence, with context. The authors' processing: How many nucleated cells were present was estimated from reference gene primer amplification. Measured with immunoSEQ multiplex PCR; TCRdb has only the in-frame clones, and not every one. Clone size and V and J calls were adopted from that table, with D and trimming inferred from the DNA. The sample consists of fewer than 100,000 clones, over 70% of them appearing once. The record originates from a study of blood T cell repertoires in COVID-19. V was clipped by 5 bases and J by 5 bases; unmatched bases: 4. The germline CDR1 and CDR2 sequences are SGHRS and YFSETQ. The CDR3 is 12 amino acids.

The rearrangement links TRBV5-1 to TRBJ2-7; TRBD1 matches at 7 bases. This receptor was taken from a middle-aged man with acute or convalescent COVID-19. Sequenced sample: peripheral blood. The CDR3 loop is CASRTDRDEQYF. In DNA form, the CDR3 reads TGCGCCAGCAGGACCGACAGGGACGAGCAGTACTTC.